This entry lists 19 T cell receptor beta chains sequenced from one sample in a study of T cell clonotyping in hematopoietic cell transplantation. Profiled with immunoSEQ multiplex PCR; TCRdb holds only in-frame clones, not every one. There are around 80,000 clones in the sample; less than 96% occur only once, and around 1.5% lies in the top ten. Documented time point: recipient sample about 28 days before transplant, after cytoreduction. The source was peripheral blood mononuclear cells, collected before stem cell transplant. All receptors derive from a woman in her 50s with acute myeloid leukemia. Some clones in this sample may be carry-over from other donors' samples.

The chain joins TRBV27 to TRBJ2-1; TRBD2 matches at 10 bases. Germline V CDR1 and CDR2: MNHEY, SMNVEV (reference sequence). This CDR3 has 15 amino acids. Trimming removed 7 bases from V and 4 bases from J; junction bases left unmatched: 7. For the CDR3, the DNA is TGTGCCAGCAATCCTAGCGGGGGCTCTTACAATGAGCAGTTCTTC. This translates into CASNPSGGSYNEQFF.

The J gene is TRBJ2-5, the V gene TRBV7-2; the D gene is possibly TRBD1 (6 bases). The V end lost 1 base, the J end lost 1 base, and 10 bases lay between the germline ends. CDR1 SGHTA and CDR2 FQGNSA come from the germline V gene. The CDR3 runs to 15 residues. CDR3: CASSLGTAIQETQYF. As DNA, the CDR3 is TGTGCCAGCAGCTTAGGGACAGCGATCCAAGAGACCCAGTACTTC.

This chain joins TRBV7-8 and TRBJ1-5; unclear D gene. CDR1 is SGHVS, CDR2 FQNEAQ, per germline. Trimming left V 1 base short and J 0 bases short, with 10 bases between. The CDR3 extends over 16 amino acids. CDR3 sequence reads: CASSLGSPYSNQPQHF. DNA for the CDR3: TGTGCCAGCAGCTTAGGTTCCCCTTATAGCAATCAGCCCCAGCATTTT.

The chain couples TRBV10-3 to TRBJ2-1; 14 bases agree with TRBD2. The CDR3 totals 16 residues. The J segment lost 6 bases and the V segment lost 2 bases, leaving 3 bases of the junction unmatched. Germline CDR1 reads ENHRY; CDR2 reads SYGVKD. Here the CDR3 reads CAISEPGLAGVNEQFF. The CDR3 region has the DNA TGTGCCATCAGTGAGCCGGGACTAGCGGGGGTCAATGAGCAGTTCTTC.

V and J are TRBV19 and TRBJ2-1; 8 bases are a match to TRBD1. Germline loops: CDR1 LNHDA, CDR2 SQIVND (reference sequence). There are 13 residues in the CDR3. With V trimmed by 6 bases and J by 10 bases, 8 bases remained unmatched. The CDR3 region is CASSMDREAEQFF. CDR3 nucleotide sequence: TGTGCCAGTAGCATGGACAGGGAGGCCGAGCAGTTCTTC.

The chain couples TRBV5-1 to TRBJ1-5; tentative D call: TRBD1 (5 bases). V lost 4 bases and J 6 bases, leaving 14 bases between the germline ends. From germline, CDR1 is SGHRS and CDR2 YFSETQ. The CDR3 runs 14 residues. CDR3 region: CASSPGDLTQPQHF. The CDR3 coding sequence is TGCGCCAGCAGCCCGGGGGACCTGACTCAGCCCCAGCATTTT.

This sequence joins TRBV19 and TRBJ1-2; no clear D. V was trimmed by 2 bases and J by 7 bases, leaving 11 bases between them. Germline-derived CDR1 and CDR2 are LNHDA and SQIVND (reference sequence). The CDR3 runs to 13 residues. CDR3 in amino acids: CASSIMFGRGYTF. The CDR3 coding sequence is TGTGCCAGTAGTATAATGTTTGGTCGTGGCTACACCTTC.

The V and J genes are TRBV25-1 and TRBJ2-5; 8 nucleotides agree with TRBD1. V was clipped by 2 bases and J by 2 bases; unmatched bases: 4. The CDR3 runs to 15 residues. Germline V CDR1 and CDR2: MGHDK, SYGVNS. The CDR3 region is CASSEGQGFQETQYF. The CDR3 region has the DNA TGTGCCAGCAGTGAAGGACAGGGCTTTCAAGAGACCCAGTACTTC.

The chain joins TRBV5-8 to TRBJ1-2, with D tentatively TRBD1 (6 bases). Germline values: CDR1 SGHTS, CDR2 YDEGEE. CDR3 length: 15 amino acids. The V end was cut by 0 bases, the J end by 4 bases, with 13 bases between. The CDR3: CASSLGDIYLYGYTF. In DNA, the CDR3 is TGTGCCAGCAGCTTGGGGGACATATACCTCTATGGCTACACCTTC.

The V and J genes are TRBV9 and TRBJ2-7; no clear D. V was trimmed by 0 bases and J by 3 bases, leaving 13 bases between them. The CDR3 extends over 15 amino acids. Germline assignment: CDR1 SGDLS and CDR2 YYNGEE. CDR3 sequence: CASSVDPSSGYEQYF. The CDR3 DNA reads TGTGCCAGCAGCGTAGACCCCAGCTCGGGCTACGAGCAGTACTTC.

The chain recombines TRBV30 with TRBJ1-2; a possible D gene is TRBD1 (6 bases). Trimming removed 1 base at V and 0 bases at J, with 21 bases between. The CDR3 runs to 18 residues. Germline loops: CDR1 GTSNPN, CDR2 SVGIG (reference sequence). CDR3 sequence: CAWSDPSMPGATNYGYTF. In DNA form, the CDR3 reads TGTGCCTGGAGTGATCCCAGCATGCCAGGGGCGACTAACTATGGCTACACCTTC.

The V call is TRBV5-1, the J call TRBJ1-4; unclear D gene. The V gene's germline CDR1 is SGHRS and CDR2 YFSETQ. The CDR3 runs to 14 residues. The V gene lost 5 bases and the J gene lost 7 bases, with 15 bases spanning the gap. The CDR3 bases are TGCGCCAGCAGAGAGGGCGTGGGAGGTGAAAAACTGTTTTTT. Its translation: CASREGVGGEKLFF.

The chain is built from TRBV4-1 and TRBJ1-1; D unresolved. CDR3 length: 14 residues. Germline V gene lookup returns CDR1 MGHRA and CDR2 YSYEKL. Between the trimmed V and J ends, which lost 5 bases and 1 base, there was a span of 11 bases. CDR3 DNA sequence: TGCGCCAGCAGCACCCCTGGAAGGAACACTGAAGCTTTCTTT. The encoded protein is CASSTPGRNTEAFF.

The V call is TRBV28, the J call TRBJ2-2; D might be TRBD2 (5 bases). There are 14 residues in the CDR3. V was pared by 6 bases and J by 4 bases, with 12 bases between. Per germline, CDR1 MDHEN and CDR2 SYDVKM. CDR3 loop: CASSSGSFTGELFF. In nucleotides, the CDR3 is TGTGCCAGCAGCAGCGGCTCGTTCACCGGGGAGCTGTTTTTT.

The V call is TRBV11-2, the J call TRBJ1-5, with D possibly being TRBD1 (6 bases). This CDR3 is 13 amino acids long. Trimming took off 4 bases at V and 2 bases at J, with 6 bases between the two ends. CDR1 is SGHAT and CDR2 is FQNNGV in the germline V gene. The DNA for the CDR3 is TGTGCCAGCAGCTCAGGGGGCAATCAGCCCCAGCATTTT. Translating it yields CASSSGGNQPQHF.

The gene calls are TRBV28 and TRBJ1-2, with a tentative D call TRBD1 (6 bases). This CDR3 region has 12 residues. CDR1 and CDR2 (germline): MDHEN, SYDVKM. V was clipped by 7 bases and J by 3 bases, with 9 bases between them. The CDR3 DNA reads as TGTGCCAGCACAGGGGTAGACTATGGCTACACCTTC. Protein product: CASTGVDYGYTF.

V gene TRBV6-6 combines with J gene TRBJ2-3; D is uncertain. Trimming cost V 6 bases and J 8 bases, with 12 bases left between them. CDR3 size: 12 residues. Germline values: CDR1 MNHNY, CDR2 SVGAGI (reference sequence). The CDR3 here is CASRNDRATQYF. The CDR3 region has the DNA TGTGCCAGCAGAAACGATCGCGCTACGCAGTATTTT.

Concerning this clone: One end of the junction does not line up with germline, which may come from a read error. The chain uses TRBV28 and TRBJ2-7, with a weak D call TRBD1 (7 bases). The length of the CDR3 is 15 residues. Germline CDR1 MDHEN, CDR2 SYDVKM. CDR3 nucleotide sequence: TGTGCCAGCAGCATCCCGACAGGGACTTCCCACGAGCAATACTTC. Its translation: CASSIPTGTSHEQYF.

The chain uses TRBV29-1 and TRBJ1-1; D is uncertain. CDR1 and CDR2 from the germline V gene are SQVTM and ANQGSEA. The V end was cut by 3 bases, the J end by 4 bases, with 18 bases between. The CDR3 is 15 residues long. The CDR3 bases are TGCAGCGTTGAGCTTGTCTCACGAATCGGCACTGAAGCTTTCTTT. Amino acid sequence: CSVELVSRIGTEAFF. The full variable domain, its missing parts supplied by reference TRBV29-1 and TRBJ1-1, is SAVISQKPSRDICQRGTSLTIQCQVDSQVTMMFWYRQQPGQSLTLIATANQGSEATYESGFVIDKFPISRPNLTFSTLTVSNMSPEDSSIYLCSVELVSRIGTEAFFGQGTRLTVV.